The T cell receptor beta chain under discussion was sequenced for a study of CD8 T cells in ankylosing spondylitis. The CDR3 runs 13 residues. Germline CDR1 SQVTM, CDR2 ANQGSEA. V gave up 6 bases and J gave up 5 bases, with 16 bases separating them. TCRdb reanalysed the 5' RACE reads using MiXCR and keeps one entry per CDR3 protein. The sample lists some 270,000 distinct CDR3 sequences, 18% occurring once. The TCR sequence derives from a male donor with ankylosing spondylitis or in good health (not recorded which). The chain uses TRBV29-1 and TRBJ2-5, with a weak D call TRBD1 (6 bases). The sample consisted of blood, either unsorted or a sorted T cell fraction (not recorded which). The CDR3 here is CSVDKGVGETQYF. The CDR3 nucleotides are TGCAGCGTAGACAAGGGGGTTGGGGAGACCCAGTACTTC. Supplemented by reference TRBV29-1 and TRBJ2-5, the full variable domain reads SAVISQKPSRDICQRGTSLTIQCQVDSQVTMMFWYRQQPGQSLTLIATANQGSEATYESGFVIDKFPISRPNLTFSTLTVSNMSPEDSSIYLCSVDKGVGETQYFGPGTRLLVL.